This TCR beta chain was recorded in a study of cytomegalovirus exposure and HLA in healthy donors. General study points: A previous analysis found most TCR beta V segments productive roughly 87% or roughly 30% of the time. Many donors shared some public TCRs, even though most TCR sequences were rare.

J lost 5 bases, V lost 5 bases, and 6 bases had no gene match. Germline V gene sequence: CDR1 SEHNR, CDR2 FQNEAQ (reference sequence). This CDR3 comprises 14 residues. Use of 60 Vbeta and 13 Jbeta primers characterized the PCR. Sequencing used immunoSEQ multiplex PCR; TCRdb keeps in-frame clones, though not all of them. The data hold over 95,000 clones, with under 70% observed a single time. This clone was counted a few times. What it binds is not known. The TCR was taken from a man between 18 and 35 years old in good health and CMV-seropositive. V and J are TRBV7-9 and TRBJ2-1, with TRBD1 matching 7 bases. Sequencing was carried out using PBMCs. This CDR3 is CASSEMTGNNEQFF. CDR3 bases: TGTGCCAGCAGCGAGATGACAGGGAACAATGAGCAGTTCTTC.